This T cell receptor beta chain appears in the sequencing data of a study of tumor-infiltrating lymphocytes in primary liver carcinoma (dated by TCRdb to the late 2010s). General notes on the study: Hepatocellular carcinoma (four) or combined HCC and intrahepatic cholangiocarcinoma (one) was present in the five patients, who were three men and two women aged 30 to 69 years. A total of some 35 specimens from 5 patients went through TCRbeta repertoire sequencing, namely 25 tumor regions, 5 adjacent noncancerous liver tissues and 5 peripheral blood samples. The five patients had tumors staged T1-T3 N0M0, with maximum diameters ranging from roughly 4.2 to 11 cm. Technical replicate repertoires showed high reproducibility, with mean shared-clone rates about 0.86 and correlation coefficients above 0.95. Each sample produced about 3.5 to 8 million productive TCRbeta reads, and read depth showed no significant difference between tissue types. Agilent mRNA microarray profiling was performed on the roughly 25 tumor region samples to relate TCRbeta repertoire diversity to the local molecular phenotype. Across five regions of each liver tumor, along with adjacent normal tissue and blood, the study brought together TCRbeta repertoire sequencing, expression microarrays and whole-exome sequencing. Overall study results and their limits: Bulk unsorted samples precluded comparing CD4+ and CD8+ T cell repertoires. Compared with blood, tumors had a significantly larger share of the repertoire taken up by the top 250 clones (p = 0.039). Repertoire overlap was higher between tumor regions (mean around 35%) than tumor-adjacent (around 17%) or tumor-blood (14%) pairs, consistent with antigen-driven expansion. Only 4 to 6 patients were included in the study, and the authors note that the findings should be validated in a larger study. Only roughly 7-25% of top clones appeared in all five regions of a tumor, which suggests that tumor-infiltrating T cells are spatially heterogeneous. Only the TCR beta chain was sequenced, so true repertoire diversity is likely underestimated because unpaired alpha chains were not captured.

Comment on this clonotype: The antigen it binds to is not known. One end of the junction fails to match germline, which may point to a read error.

Without any cell sorting, total RNA and DNA were co-extracted from about 20-30 mg of bulk tissue using the AllPrep DNA/RNA mini kit. Surgical resection was performed in China between 2015 and March 2016 on about 5 patients with histopathologically diagnosed primary liver carcinoma. At the time of sampling, the patients had chronic HBV infection and had not received any treatment. Each tumor was sampled at five spatially separated regions: the superior, inferior, left-lateral and right-lateral poles and the tumor centre. According to histology, viable tumor cells made up more than 80% of every tumor sample. Each fresh piece of tumor and adjacent tissue was cut in two, with one half stored in RNAlater at -80 degrees C and the other half sent for histology. Starting from 500 to 650 ng total RNA, TCRbeta-specific cDNA was produced by reverse transcription with a constant-region primer and ProtoScript II reverse transcriptase. Three nested multiplex PCR rounds, following a slightly modified ARM-PCR procedure, were used to build the TCRbeta libraries. Sample barcodes and Illumina adapters were attached in a final 25-cycle PCR using Deep VentR polymerase. Before sequencing, amplicons of 200-500 bp were purified from gel using a QIAquick gel extraction kit. TCRbeta amplicons were sequenced on an Illumina HiSeq 2500 with 250-bp paired-end reads. Per the authors' processing: Quality trimming of reads was performed with Trimmomatic v0.33, and paired reads were merged with FLASH v1.2.11 so that full CDR3 sequences could be recovered. MiGEC v1.2.1b assigned V, D and J germline segments to the rearranged TCRbeta sequences. VDJtools v1.0.0 computed clonotype statistics and Shannon-Wiener diversity indices. Except for diversity analysis, only each sample's 250 most abundant clonotypes were used in subsequent analyses to reduce sampling bias. TCRdb trimmed the raw reads at Q25, called clones with MiXCR and kept productive beta chains. Each record represents a unique CDR3 protein, reported with the most common genes and DNA among its rows. The V and J calls were not made by the authors but by TCRdb's processing. The sample profile shows tens of thousands of distinct CDR3 sequences; 60% to 80% of them were found once. The top ten constitute approximately 25% of the sample.

Sequencing was done on a sample of liver tumor tissue from sampling region 5. The cell subset or site label here, explained by the study, means: tumor region T5, tumor centre. The TCR was taken from a man in his forties or fifties with primary liver carcinoma and hepatitis B virus infection.

The CDR3 protein is CAGSLLSPSTDTQYF. The DNA sequence reads TGTGCCGGCAGTTTGCTCAGCCCTTCCACAGATACACAGTATTTT. The rearranged chain carries TRBV28 and TRBJ2-3; confidence is insufficient to name the D gene. Via the germline V gene, CDR1 is MDHEN and CDR2 SYDVKM. The CDR3 numbers 15 residues from cysteine through phenylalanine. Of the read, only the CDR3 DNA is kept; its 45 bases are in frame from base 1.